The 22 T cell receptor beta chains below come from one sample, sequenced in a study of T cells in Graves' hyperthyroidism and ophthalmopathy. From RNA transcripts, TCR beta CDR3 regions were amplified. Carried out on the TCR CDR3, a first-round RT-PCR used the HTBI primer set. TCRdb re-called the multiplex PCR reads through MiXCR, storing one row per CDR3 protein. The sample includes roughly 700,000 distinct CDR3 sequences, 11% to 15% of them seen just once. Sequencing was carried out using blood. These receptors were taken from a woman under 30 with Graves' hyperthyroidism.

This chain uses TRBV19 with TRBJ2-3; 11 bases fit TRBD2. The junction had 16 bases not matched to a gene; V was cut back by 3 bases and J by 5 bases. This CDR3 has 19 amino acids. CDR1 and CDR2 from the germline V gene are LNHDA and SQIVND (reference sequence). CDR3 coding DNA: TGTGCCAGTAGTATCTGGGTAGCGGGAGGGCCAAGTATCAGAGATACGCAGTATTTT. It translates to CASSIWVAGGPSIRDTQYF.

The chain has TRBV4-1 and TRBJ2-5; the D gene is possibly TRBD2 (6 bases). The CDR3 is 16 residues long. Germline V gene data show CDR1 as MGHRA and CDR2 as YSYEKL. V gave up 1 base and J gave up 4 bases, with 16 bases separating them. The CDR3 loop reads CASSQVDGSRLETQYF. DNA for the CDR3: TGCGCCAGCAGCCAAGTAGACGGGAGTAGGTTAGAGACCCAGTACTTC.

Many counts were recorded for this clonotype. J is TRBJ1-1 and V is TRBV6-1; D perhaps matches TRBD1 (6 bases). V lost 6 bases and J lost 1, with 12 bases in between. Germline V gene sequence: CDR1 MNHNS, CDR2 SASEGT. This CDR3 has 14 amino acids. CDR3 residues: CASRSYRENTEAFF. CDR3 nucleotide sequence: TGTGCCAGCAGGTCCTACAGGGAGAACACTGAAGCTTTCTTT.

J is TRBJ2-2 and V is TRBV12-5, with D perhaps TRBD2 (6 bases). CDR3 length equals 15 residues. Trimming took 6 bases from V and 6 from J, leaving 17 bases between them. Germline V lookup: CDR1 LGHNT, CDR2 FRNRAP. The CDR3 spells CASGSETRRPGELFF. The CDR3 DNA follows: TGTGCTAGTGGATCCGAGACTAGGAGGCCCGGGGAGCTGTTTTTT.

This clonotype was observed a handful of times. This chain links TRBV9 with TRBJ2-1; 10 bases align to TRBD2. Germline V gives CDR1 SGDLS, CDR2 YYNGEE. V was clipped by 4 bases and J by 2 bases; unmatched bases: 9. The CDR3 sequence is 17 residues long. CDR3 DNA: TGTGCCAGCAGCAACCGAGGGACTAGCGAGACCTACAATGAGCAGTTCTTC. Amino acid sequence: CASSNRGTSETYNEQFF.

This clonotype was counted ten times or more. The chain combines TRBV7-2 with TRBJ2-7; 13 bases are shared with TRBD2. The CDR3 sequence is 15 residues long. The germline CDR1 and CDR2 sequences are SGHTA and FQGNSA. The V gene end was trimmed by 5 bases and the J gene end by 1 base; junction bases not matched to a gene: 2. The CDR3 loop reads CASSLGLAGSYEQYF. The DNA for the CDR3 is TGTGCCAGCAGCCTGGGACTAGCGGGATCCTACGAGCAGTACTTC.

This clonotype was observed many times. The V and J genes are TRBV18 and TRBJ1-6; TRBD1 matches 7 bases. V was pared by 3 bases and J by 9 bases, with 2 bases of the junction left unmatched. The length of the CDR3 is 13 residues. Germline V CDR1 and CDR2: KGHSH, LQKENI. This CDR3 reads CASSPTGVSPLHF. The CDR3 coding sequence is TGTGCCAGCTCACCTACAGGGGTTTCACCCCTCCACTTT.

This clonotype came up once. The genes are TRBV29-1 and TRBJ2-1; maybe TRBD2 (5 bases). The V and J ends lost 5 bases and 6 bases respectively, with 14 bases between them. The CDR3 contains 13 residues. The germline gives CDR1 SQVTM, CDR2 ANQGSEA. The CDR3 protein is CSVRKDLRNEQFF. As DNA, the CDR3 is TGCAGCGTTCGAAAGGACTTGCGCAATGAGCAGTTCTTC.

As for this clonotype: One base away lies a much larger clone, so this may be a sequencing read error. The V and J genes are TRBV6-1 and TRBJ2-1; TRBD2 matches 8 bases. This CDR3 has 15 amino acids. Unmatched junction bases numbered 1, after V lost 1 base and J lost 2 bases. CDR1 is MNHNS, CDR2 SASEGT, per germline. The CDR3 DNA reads TGTGCCAGCAGTGAAGGGACTAGCCCCTACAATGAGCAGTTCTTC. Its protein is CASSEGTSPYNEQFF.

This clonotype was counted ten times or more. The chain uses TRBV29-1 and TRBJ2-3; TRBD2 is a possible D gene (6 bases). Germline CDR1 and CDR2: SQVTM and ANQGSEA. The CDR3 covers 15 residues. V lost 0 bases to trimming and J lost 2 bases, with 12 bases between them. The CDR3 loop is CSVEDQGLNTDTQYF. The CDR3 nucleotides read TGCAGCGTTGAAGATCAGGGACTGAACACAGATACGCAGTATTTT.

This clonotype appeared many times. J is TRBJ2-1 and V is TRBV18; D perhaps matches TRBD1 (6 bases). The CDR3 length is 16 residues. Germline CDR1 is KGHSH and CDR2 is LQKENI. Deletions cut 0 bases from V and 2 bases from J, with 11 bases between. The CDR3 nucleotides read TGTGCCAGCTCACCACCCGGGACACAAACCTACAATGAGCAGTTCTTC. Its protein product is CASSPPGTQTYNEQFF.

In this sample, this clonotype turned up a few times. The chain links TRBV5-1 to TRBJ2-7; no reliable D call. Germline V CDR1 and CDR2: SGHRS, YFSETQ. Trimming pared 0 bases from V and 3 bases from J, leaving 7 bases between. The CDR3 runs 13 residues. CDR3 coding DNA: TGCGCCAGCAGCTTGGTCTGGAACTACGAGCAGTACTTC. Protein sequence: CASSLVWNYEQYF.

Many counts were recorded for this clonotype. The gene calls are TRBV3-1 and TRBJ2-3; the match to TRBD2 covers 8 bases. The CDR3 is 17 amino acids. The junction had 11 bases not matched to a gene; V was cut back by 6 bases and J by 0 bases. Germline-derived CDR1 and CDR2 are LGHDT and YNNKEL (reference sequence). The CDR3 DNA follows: TGTGCCAGCAGTTCAAATCGCGGGAGGCTTAGCACAGATACGCAGTATTTT. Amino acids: CASSSNRGRLSTDTQYF.

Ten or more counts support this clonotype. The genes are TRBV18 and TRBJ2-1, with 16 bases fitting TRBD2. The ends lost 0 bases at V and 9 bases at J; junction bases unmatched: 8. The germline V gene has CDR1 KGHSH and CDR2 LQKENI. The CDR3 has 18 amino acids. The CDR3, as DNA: TGTGCCAGCTCACCACCGGGACTAGCGGGAGGGCCAACAAGTGAGCAGTTCTTC. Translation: CASSPPGLAGGPTSEQFF.

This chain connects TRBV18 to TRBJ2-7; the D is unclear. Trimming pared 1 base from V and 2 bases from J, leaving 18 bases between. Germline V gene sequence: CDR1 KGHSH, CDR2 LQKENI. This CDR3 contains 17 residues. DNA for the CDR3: TGTGCCAGCTCACCACGGATAGGTGACGGAATCACCTACGAGCAGTACTTC. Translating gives CASSPRIGDGITYEQYF.

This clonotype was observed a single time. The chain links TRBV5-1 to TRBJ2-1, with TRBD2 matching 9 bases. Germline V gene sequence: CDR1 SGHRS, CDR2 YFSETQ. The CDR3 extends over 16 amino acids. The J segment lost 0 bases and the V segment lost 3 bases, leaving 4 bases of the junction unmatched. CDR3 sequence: CASSWGLASSYNEQFF. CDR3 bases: TGCGCCAGCAGCTGGGGACTAGCCTCCTCCTACAATGAGCAGTTCTTC.

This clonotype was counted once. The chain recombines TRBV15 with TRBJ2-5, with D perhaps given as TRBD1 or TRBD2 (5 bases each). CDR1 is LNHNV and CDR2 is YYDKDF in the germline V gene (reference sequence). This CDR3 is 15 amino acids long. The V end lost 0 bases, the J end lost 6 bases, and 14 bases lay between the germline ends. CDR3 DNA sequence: TGTGCCACCAGCAGAGAGAGGGGTCGTACAAAGACCCAGTACTTC. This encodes CATSRERGRTKTQYF.

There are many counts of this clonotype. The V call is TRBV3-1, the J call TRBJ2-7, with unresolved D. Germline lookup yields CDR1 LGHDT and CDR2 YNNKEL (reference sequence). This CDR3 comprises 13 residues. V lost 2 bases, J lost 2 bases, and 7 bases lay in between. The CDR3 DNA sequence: TGTGCCAGCAGCCAACGCACTACCTACGAGCAGTACTTC. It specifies CASSQRTTYEQYF.

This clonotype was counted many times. In DNA form, the CDR3 reads TGTGCCAGCAGCTCCGGGTTGGTTGAGCAGTTCTTC. Translating it yields CASSSGLVEQFF. The rearrangement uses TRBV7-9 and TRBJ2-1; no definite D call. In germline, CDR1 is SEHNR, CDR2 FQNEAQ (reference sequence). This CDR3 has 12 amino acids. V was trimmed by 4 bases and J by 9 bases, leaving 10 bases between them.

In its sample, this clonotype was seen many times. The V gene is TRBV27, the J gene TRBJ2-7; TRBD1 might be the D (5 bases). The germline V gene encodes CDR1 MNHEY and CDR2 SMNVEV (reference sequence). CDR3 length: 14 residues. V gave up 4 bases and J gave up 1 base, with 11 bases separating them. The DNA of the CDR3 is TGTGCCAGCAGTTCCCTTGACAGTTCCTACGAGCAGTACTTC. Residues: CASSSLDSSYEQYF.

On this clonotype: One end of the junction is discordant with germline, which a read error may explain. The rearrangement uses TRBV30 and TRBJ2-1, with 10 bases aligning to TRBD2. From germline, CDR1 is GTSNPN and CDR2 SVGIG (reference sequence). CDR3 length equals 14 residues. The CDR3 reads CAWSAILAGSELFF. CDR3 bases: TGTGCCTGGAGTGCAATACTAGCGGGAAGTGAGCTGTTCTTC.

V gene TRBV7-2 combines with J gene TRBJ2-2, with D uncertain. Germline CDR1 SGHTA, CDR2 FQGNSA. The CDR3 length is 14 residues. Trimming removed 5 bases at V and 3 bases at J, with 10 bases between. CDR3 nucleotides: TGTGCCAGCAGCCACCCTTTGGACACCGGGGAGCTGTTTTTT. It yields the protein CASSHPLDTGELFF.